This T cell receptor (beta chain) came from a study of blood T cell repertoires in COVID-19. Study-wide background: Some COVID-19 samples were acute and others convalescent; all came from the United States, Italy and Spain.

CDR1 is SGHTA, CDR2 FQGNSA, per germline. V was clipped by 1 base and J by 1 base, with 13 bases between them. The CDR3 is made up of 16 amino acids. In the source study's methods: Reference gene primer amplification gave nucleated cell count estimates. Measured with immunoSEQ multiplex PCR; TCRdb has only the in-frame clones, and not every one. That table furnishes V, J and clone size, whereas the DNA furnished D and trimming. The sample lists fewer than 90,000 clones, approximately 80% occurring once. V and J are TRBV7-2 and TRBJ1-2; no clear D gene. The source is a man aged 50 to 59 with acute or convalescent COVID-19. Sequenced material: peripheral blood. The CDR3 here is CASSLVFPSRNYGYTF. Written as DNA, the CDR3 is TGTGCCAGCAGCTTAGTATTCCCCTCCCGTAACTATGGCTACACCTTC.